Listed here are 4 T cell receptor beta chains from one sample, sequenced in a study of T cell changes during pregnancy in multiple sclerosis. TCRdb's copy holds only in-frame clones and misses some; the assay was immunoSEQ multiplex PCR. This sample has 65,000 to 85,000 clones; around 90% occur once, and the top ten carry 0.29%. Sequencing was performed on CD4+ T cells from peripheral blood mononuclear cells, taken after pregnancy. The receptors were gathered from a female donor with multiple sclerosis, enrolled in a pregnancy study.

The chain is built from TRBV19 and TRBJ2-7; possible D gene TRBD2, 6 bases. Per the germline V gene, CDR1 is LNHDA and CDR2 is SQIVND (reference sequence). The CDR3 is 14 amino acids. Trimming left V 3 bases short and J 2 bases short, with 11 bases between. CDR3 region: CASSMGLLAYEQYF. The CDR3 DNA follows: TGTGCCAGTAGTATGGGACTGTTAGCCTACGAGCAGTACTTC.

The chain has TRBV7-6 and TRBJ1-2; D remains unclear. Germline CDR1 is SGHVS and CDR2 is FNYEAQ. V lost 2 bases to trimming and J lost 6 bases, with 10 bases between them. This CDR3 has 13 amino acids. The CDR3, as DNA: TGTGCCAGCAGCTTATTACCAGGCGATGGCTACACCTTC. Its translation is CASSLLPGDGYTF.

This clone was counted a single time. The chain couples TRBV9 to TRBJ2-5; 8 nucleotides line up with TRBD1. From germline, CDR1 is SGDLS and CDR2 YYNGEE. V lost 4 bases and J lost 5; bases outside the gene matches: 7. CDR3 size: 14 residues. CDR3 loop: CASSPGQGMETQYF. The CDR3 nucleotides read TGTGCCAGCAGCCCAGGACAGGGCATGGAGACCCAGTACTTC.

The rearrangement joins TRBV5-1 to TRBJ2-1; D tentatively reads TRBD1 or TRBD2 (5 bases each). Germline V CDR1 and CDR2: SGHRS, YFSETQ. V lost 5 bases and J 4 bases, leaving 10 bases between the germline ends. The CDR3 spans 13 residues. The CDR3: CASRLRGYNEQFF. The CDR3 bases are TGCGCCAGCAGGTTGAGGGGTTACAATGAGCAGTTCTTC.